This TCR beta chain was identified during a study of technical replicates of blood from a few donors. CDR3 length equals 12 residues. Germline assignment: CDR1 LNHDA and CDR2 SQIVND (reference sequence). V shed 7 bases and J shed 4 bases, with 8 bases lying between them. The protocol was immunoSEQ multiplex PCR, while the TCRdb copy is restricted to in-frame clones and leaves out a portion. The top ten hold roughly 5% of the sample, which has over 50,000 clones, around 87% seen once. The chain carries TRBV19 and TRBJ1-5; TRBD1 is a possible D gene (5 bases). The receptor was derived from a human donor in good health. Some clones in this sample may be carry-over from other donors' samples. What was sequenced was PBMCs. Written as DNA, the CDR3 is TGTGCCAGTAACAGGAAGAATCAGCCCCAGCATTTT. Its protein product is CASNRKNQPQHF.